The rows below give T cell receptor beta chains drawn from one sample of a study of blood T cell repertoires in COVID-19. The protocol was immunoSEQ multiplex PCR, while the TCRdb copy is restricted to in-frame clones and leaves out a portion. Altogether about 68,000 clones are present, more than 70% being singletons, with the ten largest covering 7.5% to 9.5%. The sample consisted of peripheral blood. Receptors originate from a man aged 50 to 59 with active COVID-19. The CDR3 runs from the conserved cysteine through the conserved F or W. A D gene is named only where the DNA matches it firmly. Not all rows give a size; the values are once, few, many and, for expanded clones, a class.

CDR3aa,CDR3nt,d_gene,j_gene,abundance,v_gene
CASSPDRSRGYTF,TGTGCCAGCAGCCCGGACAGATCCCGGGGCTACACCTTC,.,TRBJ1-2,.,TRBV7-2
CASSEAGRQGEDYTF,TGTGCCAGCAGTGAAGCGGGGCGACAGGGGGAGGACTACACCTTC,TRBD1,TRBJ1-2,.,TRBV6-1
CASSSGTGKAFF,TGTGCCAGTAGTTCCGGGACAGGGAAAGCTTTCTTT,TRBD1,TRBJ1-1,.,TRBV19
CARQGSGNTIYF,TGTGCCCGCCAGGGGTCAGGAAACACCATATATTTT,.,TRBJ1-3,.,TRBV6-5
CASSWGALENYGYTF,TGTGCCAGCAGTTGGGGCGCCTTGGAGAACTATGGCTACACCTTC,.,TRBJ1-2,.,TRBV6-5
CARSVTGRASPLHF,TGTGCCAGAAGCGTCACAGGGCGCGCCTCACCCCTCCACTTT,.,TRBJ1-6,.,TRBV5-3
CAIRRTSGEISSYNEQFF,TGTGCCATCAGAAGGACTAGCGGGGAAATCAGCTCCTACAATGAGCAGTTCTTC,TRBD2,TRBJ2-1,.,TRBV10-3
CASSPDRGTAFF,TGTGCCAGCTCACCGGACAGGGGCACAGCTTTCTTT,TRBD1,TRBJ1-1,few,TRBV18
CASSGQGAGEQYF,TGTGCCAGCAGTGGACAGGGGGCGGGTGAGCAGTACTTC,TRBD1,TRBJ2-7,.,TRBV12-3/TRBV12-4
CASSPWSRQGTLNTEAFF,TGTGCCAGCTCACCATGGTCCCGACAGGGGACCTTGAACACTGAAGCTTTCTTT,TRBD1,TRBJ1-1,.,TRBV18
CASSSPRGQNNQPQHF,TGTGCCAGCAGCTCCCCGCGAGGGCAGAACAATCAGCCCCAGCATTTT,.,TRBJ1-5,few,TRBV7-2
CASKRSGTAPYNEQFF,TGTGCCAGTAAAAGGTCCGGGACAGCTCCATACAATGAGCAGTTCTTC,TRBD1,TRBJ2-1,.,TRBV19
CATSRDRIHSPLHF,TGCGCCACATCCCGGGACAGGATTCATTCACCCCTCCACTTT,TRBD1,TRBJ1-6,.,TRBV5-1
CASSPLAQGDTQYF,TGTGCCAGCTCACCCCTAGCCCAAGGGGATACGCAGTATTTT,.,TRBJ2-3,.,TRBV18
CASSYSIGGANEQFF,TGTGCCAGCAGTTACTCGATAGGGGGGGCCAATGAGCAGTTCTTC,.,TRBJ2-1,.,TRBV6-5
CASSHLSGPQFF,TGTGCCAGCAGCCACTTGTCTGGGCCCCAGTTCTTC,.,TRBJ2-1,few,TRBV3-1/TRBV3-2
CASSLGGGRYFQETQYF,TGTGCCAGCAGCTTAGGGGGGGGCCGCTACTTTCAAGAGACCCAGTACTTC,.,TRBJ2-5,.,TRBV7-2
CASSSPRGTDTQYF,TGTGCCAGCAGCTCCCCTCGGGGGACAGATACGCAGTATTTT,.,TRBJ2-3,.,TRBV5-8
CSAQTGLRYGYTF,TGCAGCGCCCAGACAGGGCTCCGCTATGGCTACACCTTC,TRBD1,TRBJ1-2,.,TRBV29-1
CASSRGERGGLGETQYF,TGTGCCAGCAGCCGAGGAGAGCGGGGGGGTTTGGGAGAGACCCAGTACTTC,TRBD2,TRBJ2-5,.,TRBV3-1/TRBV3-2
CASSPLGQGANYGYTF,TGTGCCAGCTCACCACTAGGACAGGGGGCCAACTATGGCTACACCTTC,TRBD1,TRBJ1-2,.,TRBV18
CASSQDPSVAGELFF,TGCGCCAGCAGCCAAGATCCTAGTGTCGCCGGGGAGCTGTTTTTT,.,TRBJ2-2,few,TRBV4-1
CSVGPTYNEQFF,TGCAGCGTTGGCCCTACCTACAATGAGCAGTTCTTC,.,TRBJ2-1,.,TRBV29-1
CASSPLRVGYTF,TGTGCCAGCAGCCCTCTGCGGGTTGGCTACACCTTC,.,TRBJ1-2,.,TRBV5-8
CASSQEAARNTIYF,TGTGCCAGCAGCCAAGAGGCAGCGCGAAACACCATATATTTT,.,TRBJ1-3,few,TRBV3-1/TRBV3-2
CASSLARLAGSFYEQYF,TGTGCCAGCAGCTTAGCAAGACTAGCGGGAAGTTTCTACGAGCAGTACTTC,TRBD2,TRBJ2-7,.,TRBV11-2
CAISETGETQYF,TGTGCCATCAGTGAGACAGGAGAGACCCAGTACTTC,.,TRBJ2-5,.,TRBV10-3
CASSIIAGGPTDTQYF,TGTGCCAGCAGCATTATAGCGGGAGGGCCTACAGATACGCAGTATTTT,TRBD2,TRBJ2-3,.,TRBV5-4
CASSSYYGQGDQPQHF,TGTGCCAGCAGTTCCTACTATGGACAGGGAGATCAGCCCCAGCATTTT,TRBD1,TRBJ1-5,.,TRBV6-2/TRBV6-3
CACGQGVGQPQHF,TGTGCCTGTGGACAGGGGGTCGGTCAGCCCCAGCATTTT,TRBD1,TRBJ1-5,.,TRBV2
CASSESAPPHYEQYF,TGTGCCAGCAGTGAGAGTGCCCCACCCCACTACGAGCAGTACTTC,.,TRBJ2-7,.,TRBV6-1
CASSQGGGSGYTF,TGTGCCAGCAGCCAAGGAGGGGGTAGTGGCTACACCTTC,.,TRBJ1-2,.,TRBV14
CAWSVPSLWWPYF,TGTGCCTGGAGTGTCCCTAGTCTCTGGTGGCCGTATTTT,.,TRBJ2-3,.,TRBV30
CASSYSAYNEQFF,TGTGCCAGCAGTTATTCCGCCTACAATGAGCAGTTCTTC,.,TRBJ2-1,.,TRBV6-5
CASSLDGTSSYNEQFF,TGTGCCAGCAGTTTGGACGGGACTAGTTCCTACAATGAGCAGTTCTTC,TRBD2,TRBJ2-1,.,TRBV27
CASSEYDGPSGRTGELFF,TGTGCCAGCAGTGAATACGATGGACCCAGCGGGAGAACCGGGGAGCTGTTTTTT,TRBD2,TRBJ2-2,.,TRBV25-1